These 8 T cell receptor beta chains share one sample of origin, sequenced in a study of cytomegalovirus exposure and HLA in healthy donors. PCR was performed using 60 Vbeta and 13 Jbeta primers. Profiled with immunoSEQ multiplex PCR; TCRdb holds only in-frame clones, not every one. This repertoire shows 250,000 or so clones, over 70% found once; its top ten account for around 8.3%. Sequenced material: PBMCs. All receptors derive from a woman aged 55-70 years in good health and CMV-seropositive.

This clone has a handful of counts. A read error may produce the germline difference seen at one junction end. Other DNA sequences within the sample encode an identical CDR3. V and J are TRBV5-1 and TRBJ1-3; D gene ambiguous. The CDR3 length is 16 residues. The germline gives CDR1 SGHRS, CDR2 YFSETQ. CDR3: CASSLGSTVSGNTIYF. The CDR3 region has the DNA TGCGCCAGTAGCTTGGGTAGTACGGTCTCTGGAAACACCATATATTTT.

CDR3 DNA sequence: TGTGCCAGCAGCCCTCAGGAAGACACTAATGAAAAACTGTTTTTT. It encodes CASSPQEDTNEKLFF. This chain joins TRBV9 and TRBJ1-4; D gene ambiguous. V lost 4 bases, J lost 2 bases, and 12 bases lay in between. The CDR3 runs 15 residues. Germline V gives CDR1 SGDLS, CDR2 YYNGEE.

The gene calls are TRBV5-1 and TRBJ2-7; D is unresolved. The V end was cut by 2 bases, the J end by 4 bases, with 16 bases between. Germline lookup yields CDR1 SGHRS and CDR2 YFSETQ. This CDR3 comprises 15 residues. CDR3 amino acids: CASSLGSRMAYEQYF. The CDR3 region has the DNA TGCGCCAGCAGCTTAGGCTCCAGGATGGCTTACGAGCAGTACTTC.

The CDR3 DNA is TGTGCCAGCAGCCAACGGACAGGGAGTTTACAAGAGACCCAGTACTTC. Its protein product is CASSQRTGSLQETQYF. The J gene is TRBJ2-5, the V gene TRBV14, with 8 nucleotides matching TRBD1. V was pared by 2 bases and J by 2 bases, with 7 bases of the junction left unmatched. The length of the CDR3 is 16 residues. Germline assignment: CDR1 SGHDN and CDR2 FVKESK.

This clone was detected only a few times. This rearrangement joins TRBV30 to TRBJ2-7; tentative D call: TRBD2 (5 bases). The V end lost 4 bases, the J end lost 6 bases, and 10 bases lay between the germline ends. Germline values: CDR1 GTSNPN, CDR2 SVGIG (reference sequence). This CDR3 is built from 11 residues. CDR3 sequence reads: CAWNRESEQYF. The CDR3 DNA is TGTGCCTGGAACCGGGAAAGCGAGCAGTACTTC.

V usage is TRBV2 and J usage is TRBJ2-1; D is possibly TRBD2 (5 bases). Germline V lookup: CDR1 SNHLY, CDR2 FYNNEI. V lost 5 bases and J lost 9, with 14 bases in between. The CDR3 contains 13 residues. CDR3 region: CASSPLETGEQFF. CDR3 nucleotides: TGTGCCAGCAGTCCACTAGAAACCGGTGAGCAGTTCTTC.

The rearrangement links TRBV9 to TRBJ2-5; D is unclear. The CDR3 length is 15 residues. Trimming shortened V by 3 bases and J by 0 bases, and 12 bases separated the two germline ends. Germline loops: CDR1 SGDLS, CDR2 YYNGEE. In DNA, the CDR3 is TGTGCCAGCAGCGAAGCCCCTACGTACCAAGAGACCCAGTACTTC. This encodes CASSEAPTYQETQYF.

The chain joins TRBV28 to TRBJ1-2; 7 bases agree with TRBD1. Trimming at V came to 5 bases and at J to 0 bases, leaving 3 bases not matched to a gene. Looked up from germline, CDR1 is MDHEN and CDR2 is SYDVKM. This CDR3 region has 14 residues. The CDR3 is CASSVTGTNYGYTF. The CDR3 coding sequence is TGTGCCAGCAGTGTGACAGGGACTAACTATGGCTACACCTTC.